What follows is one T cell receptor (beta chain) and its context. What antigen it recognizes has not been identified. No base qualities exist here, and no much larger clone lies one base off it. TCR beta libraries were generated from genomic DNA with the immunoSEQ kit, following the manufacturer's recommendations. To prepare libraries, a first multiplex PCR with proprietary primers was run, followed by a second PCR that added unique barcodes, and a bead cleanup was done after each round. A positive control reaction and a negative control reaction, both provided in the kit, were run with every batch of samples. The final libraries were assessed on an Agilent 4200 TapeStation D1000 ScreenTape, pooled by volume, and quantified by qPCR. An Illumina NextSeq500 fitted with a MidOutput 150-cycle cartridge performed the sequencing, running 156 Read1 cycles and 15 Index1 cycles with the kit's custom primers. The pooled library was loaded at about 0.93 pM with approximately 20% PhiX control spiked in. Under the source paper's analysis protocol: Vendor-processed data were analyzed in R, and a clonotype was defined as all T cells sharing the same CDR3 nucleotide sequence. In the clone abundance analyses, frequencies in each sample were normalized to that sample's 10,000 most abundant clones. Public T cell clones, which averaged fewer than five per sample, were excluded before analysis. A difference in abundance of at least 32-fold between compartments was used to define tumor-enriched and baseline blood-enriched clonotypes. A beta-binomial differential abundance model was used to identify clonotypes that were expanded or contracted between blood time points. Tumor-blood repertoire similarity was measured with the Baroni-Urbani and Buser coefficient, and groups were compared using two-tailed Wilcoxon tests in R. As stored in TCRdb, this immuneACCESS dataset retains in-frame rearrangements with V and J assigned. A fraction of the clones does not appear; measured against another copy, unresolved V genes explain less than half of the discrepancy, and the remainder lacks a known reason. That table supplies the V and J calls and clone size; D and trimming were determined from the DNA. In this sample the table shows more than 95,000 clones, 82% of which occur a single time. Of the sample, under 4% falls within the top ten clones.

The data derive from a study of radiation and T cells in renal cell carcinoma (dated by TCRdb to 2019 to 2021). Looking at the study overall: Samples came from a clinical trial, in which primary renal cell carcinomas received 15 Gy stereotactic body radiation therapy followed by nephrectomy 4 weeks later. A total of 53 samples underwent TCR beta sequencing, made up of roughly 26 tumors and about 27 peripheral blood samples. A total of roughly 3,900,000 unique CDR3 nucleotide sequences, encoding 2,658,974 unique CDR3 amino acid sequences, were found across all 50 or so samples.

Broad study findings and their caveats: In blood, the top tumor clonotypes increased from baseline to 2 weeks after radiation and then shrank by 4 weeks, which suggests a temporary expansion of tumor-resident clones. Because pretreatment tumor biopsies were not available, the baseline intratumoral presence of clonotypes could not be determined. With a single-armed trial design, the study had no way to address how radiation dose or scheduling affects the TCR repertoire. Blood repertoire dynamics were not followed beyond 4 weeks after treatment.

Interpreted using the paper, the time point label stands for: baseline pretreatment blood. Per the publication, the treatment or condition label means: 15 Gy SBRT to primary tumor, nephrectomy 4 weeks later. To follow tumor-enriched clonotypes, peripheral blood was collected serially from radiation-treated patients at baseline and again at 2 weeks and 4 weeks after SBRT. Renal cell carcinoma with clear cell pathology was present in all patients. Genomic DNA for TCR sequencing was prepared using the QIAamp DNA Blood Mini Kit (Qiagen). The analyses included only samples that passed all quality control checks. According to the germline V gene, CDR1 reads SGHTA and CDR2 reads FQGTGA. The CDR3 contains 16 residues, cysteine and phenylalanine counted. The retained sequence is limited to the CDR3, 48 bases, with the frame set at the first base. V is clipped by 5 bases and J by 6 bases, and the sequence between their germline boundaries is 22 bases long.

Recombination joined TRBV7-3 with TRBJ1-1, and the D gene may be TRBD1, 5 bases matching. The starting material was blood, obtained from a patient whose treatment included radiotherapy and nephrectomy. This clonotype was sampled from a woman aged 55-69 years with renal cell carcinoma. The DNA sequence reads TGTGCCAGCAGCCCGGTGGGACCGCCTCAGGTCGCTGAAGCTTTCTTT. Translated, this gives CASSPVGPPQVAEAFF.